Given below is one T cell receptor beta chain in context. The antigen is undetermined. Following RNA extraction, reverse transcription yielded cDNA that acted as the sequencing template. The assay was immunoSEQ multiplex PCR, and TCRdb's table has in-frame clones only and misses some. The sample shows roughly 200,000 clones, about 56% of them seen only once. The data originate from a study of CD8+ T cells in alopecia areata. Germline V gene data show CDR1 as SQVTM and CDR2 as ANQGSEA. Deletions cut 6 bases from V and 5 bases from J, with 14 bases between. This CDR3 region has 13 residues. Study results and caveats: Scalp samples also yield sequences from resident alphabeta T cells of normal skin. Across lesional scalp, and particularly alopecia totalis/universalis, clonality surpassed that of normal scalp.

Using a FACSAria, the CD4+ and CD8+ T cells were sorted from the PBMCs. V usage is TRBV29-1 and J usage is TRBJ2-1; D is tentatively TRBD1 or TRBD2 (5 bases each). Sequencing was performed on CD8+ T cells sorted from blood. This TCR was recovered from a human donor in good health. Here the CDR3 DNA reads TGCAGCGTGACGGGGCTCTGGGACAATGAGCAGTTCTTC. Residues: CSVTGLWDNEQFF.